This T cell receptor (beta chain) was captured in a study of blood T cell repertoires in COVID-19 (dated by TCRdb to about 2020). Broadly, across the study: Collaborator samples came from the United States, Italy and Spain and covered acute and convalescent phases of COVID-19. The repertoires were released in a freely available public database intended as a resource for research on the immune response to SARS-CoV-2. The sample metadata nearly always contained a de-identified subject ID, COVID-19 status, age in years and sex. The material from the prospective study consisted of cDNA or gDNA derived from T cells, B-cell-depleted T cells, or PBMCs. Where available, HLA class I and class II types were taken from metadata supplied by the sample provider and were not determined by assay-based typing. The dataset comprised deeply sampled blood TCRbeta repertoires from subjects exposed to, actively infected with, or recovered from COVID-19. The samples were drawn from two sources: the first 160 participants of the ongoing ImmuneRACE study, and 1,254 subjects contributed by 6 global collaborators. The research as a whole found: The amount of clinical and demographic metadata varied by source and participant and was provided uncurated.

Measured from the cysteine to the phenylalanine, the CDR3 is 11 residues long. The only DNA kept is the CDR3, 33 bases in frame from the first base. The CDR1 and CDR2 encoded by the germline V gene (reference sequence) are DFQATT and SNEGSKA. V is pared back by 3 bases and J by 5 bases, with 8 bases lying between the germline termini. The immunoSEQ Assay, a bias-controlled multiplex PCR, was used to amplify TCRbeta CDR3 regions from genomic DNA. Per the source publication's procedure: Nucleated cell counts per sample were estimated from amplification of reference gene primers within the assay. Sequence reads were collapsed and filtered to measure the absolute abundance of every unique TCRbeta CDR3 rearrangement. Productive Simpson clonality was computed per sample as the square root of Simpson's diversity index over productive rearrangements. This is the immuneACCESS table as TCRdb keeps it, with only in-frame sequences that have V and J called. A part of the clones is gone; compared with another copy, unresolved V genes explain less than half, and the rest is unexplained. The V and J calls and clone size are taken from that table; D and trimming were inferred from the DNA. For this sample the table gives roughly 270,000 clones, of which over 75% were detected only once. Around 5.5% of the sample lies in the top ten.

Collaborating institutions collected whole blood in K2EDTA tubes following their own protocols. For TCRbeta analysis, collaborator samples were shipped as frozen whole blood, as isolated PBMCs, or as DNA extracted from either sample type. Comment on this clone: There is no known antigen for this receptor. Per-nucleotide qualities are absent, and no much larger clonotype sits a single base away.

This receptor was identified in a man aged 50-60 years with active or convalescent COVID-19. Sequencing was carried out using peripheral blood. The chain was built from TRBV20-1 and TRBJ2-7; the D segment could be TRBD1, given 5 matching bases. The nucleotides are TGCAGTGCTAGTGAAGGGGACGAGCAGTACTTC. Its coded protein is CSASEGDEQYF.